The 11 T cell receptor beta chains reported below all come from one sample, sequenced in a study of response to subunit inactivated influenza vaccine. MiXCR, applied by TCRdb to the RT-PCR reads, yields one record per CDR3 protein. The table shows about 780,000 distinct CDR3 sequences, with approximately 17% occurring only once. The sequencing here drew on PBMCs from blood, taken roughly 5 days after vaccination. Receptors were obtained from a man over 45 who received an inactivated influenza vaccine.

The CDR3 is CASSQDVAAGGLTDTQYF. As DNA, the CDR3 is TGTGCCAGCAGCCAAGATGTCGCGGCGGGAGGGCTCACAGATACGCAGTATTTT. The chain employs TRBV3-1 and TRBJ2-3; 9 positions agree with TRBD2. The CDR3 runs to 18 residues. CDR1 and CDR2 (germline): LGHDT, YNNKEL (reference sequence). Trimming took 0 bases from V and 2 from J; bases not matched to a gene: 9.

The gene calls are TRBV20-1 and TRBJ2-1; D is perhaps TRBD2 (6 bases). The CDR3 sequence is 15 residues long. V lost 0 bases and J lost 4, with 13 bases in between. Germline values: CDR1 DFQATT, CDR2 SNEGSKA (reference sequence). As DNA, the CDR3 is TGCAGTGCTAGAGAATTAGCGGCGAATTACAATGAGCAGTTCTTC. Its translation: CSARELAANYNEQFF.

This sequence joins TRBV7-2 and TRBJ2-7; perhaps TRBD1 as D (5 bases). CDR3 size: 13 residues. V lost 6 bases, J lost 4 bases, and 13 bases lay in between. Germline assignment: CDR1 SGHTA and CDR2 FQGNSA. The CDR3 loop reads CASSSVQAYEQYF. CDR3 DNA sequence: TGTGCCAGCAGTTCGGTACAGGCATACGAGCAGTACTTC.

Here the CDR3 reads CATSGNDRVYEQYF. In nucleotides, the CDR3 is TGTGCCACCAGTGGCAATGACAGGGTCTACGAGCAGTACTTC. The chain carries TRBV24-1 and TRBJ2-7; 7 bases line up with TRBD1. This CDR3 is built from 14 residues. V shed 5 bases and J 3 bases; nucleotides not matched to a gene: 6. From germline, CDR1 is KGHDR and CDR2 SFDVKD.

In this sample, this clonotype turned up many times. This chain uses TRBV20-1 with TRBJ2-3; D uncertain. The CDR3 runs 11 residues. Trimming removed 5 bases from V and 4 bases from J, with 7 bases in between. Germline-derived CDR1 and CDR2 are DFQATT and SNEGSKA (reference sequence). The CDR3 DNA reads as TGCAGTGCTCTCCTTTCAGATACGCAGTATTTT. It specifies CSALLSDTQYF.

The CDR3 sequence is CASTDRGETGELFF. CDR3 bases: TGTGCCAGCACTGACAGGGGTGAAACCGGGGAGCTGTTTTTT. V and J are TRBV28 and TRBJ2-2, with 8 bases matching TRBD1. Germline V CDR1 and CDR2: MDHEN, SYDVKM. The V gene end was trimmed by 7 bases and the J gene end by 5 bases; junction bases not matched to a gene: 6. This CDR3 region has 14 residues. The full variable domain, rest sourced from reference TRBV28 and TRBJ2-2, is DVKVTQSSRYLVKRTGEKVFLECVQDMDHENMFWYRQDPGLGLRLIYFSYDVKMKEKGDIPEGYSVSREKKERFSLILESASTNQTSMYLCASTDRGETGELFFGEGSRLTVL.

The chain combines TRBV3-1 with TRBJ2-1, with TRBD1 matching over 8 bases. V trimming: 3 bases; J trimming: 6 bases; junction bases outside the gene matches: 4. Germline loops: CDR1 LGHDT, CDR2 YNNKEL (reference sequence). CDR3 size: 14 residues. CDR3 nucleotide sequence: TGTGCCAGCAGCCAGCCGGACAGGGTCAATGAGCAGTTCTTC. This sequence encodes CASSQPDRVNEQFF.

This clonotype was counted many times. The rearrangement uses TRBV12-3 or TRBV12-4 and TRBJ1-1, with 8 bases lining up with TRBD1. The CDR3 is 14 residues long. V shed 3 bases and J 8 bases; nucleotides not matched to a gene: 8. In nucleotides, the CDR3 is TGTGCCAGCAGTTTCAGGGGGCGAGAATTGGAAGCTTTCTTT. Its protein is CASSFRGRELEAFF.

The J gene is TRBJ1-1, the V gene TRBV5-1; D is undetermined. The V gene's germline CDR1 is SGHRS and CDR2 YFSETQ. This CDR3 has 14 residues. V shed 0 bases and J shed 4 bases, with 10 bases lying between them. CDR3 sequence (DNA): TGCGCCAGCAGCTTGGAAAGGGAAGCCACTGAAGCTTTCTTT. This encodes CASSLEREATEAFF. The full variable domain, its missing parts supplied by reference TRBV5-1 and TRBJ1-1, is KAGVTQTPRYLIKTRGQQVTLSCSPISGHRSVSWYQQTPGQGLQFLFEYFSETQRNKGNFPGRFSGRQFSNSRSEMNVSTLELGDSALYLCASSLEREATEAFFGQGTRLTVV.

V and J are TRBV6-5 and TRBJ2-4, with 8 bases aligning to TRBD1. Germline lookup yields CDR1 MNHEY and CDR2 SVGAGI. The CDR3 has 14 residues. The J segment lost 5 bases and the V segment lost 4 bases, leaving 4 bases of the junction unmatched. As DNA, the CDR3 is TGTGCCAGCAGTTCCTACAGGGGGGAAAACATTCAGTACTTC. Translated: CASSSYRGENIQYF.

J is TRBJ1-5 and V is TRBV30; D uncertain. The germline CDR1 and CDR2 sequences are GTSNPN and SVGIG (reference sequence). This CDR3 is 14 amino acids long. The ends were cut back, 0 bases at V and 3 bases at J, with 9 bases in the middle. Here the CDR3 DNA reads TGTGCCTGGAGTGTAGGGCGGTTCAATCAGCCCCAGCATTTT. This translates into CAWSVGRFNQPQHF.